This TCR beta chain was found in a study of beta chain features in type 1 diabetes (dated by TCRdb to the late 2010s). Notes on the research overall: No differences in mean age, gender distribution, total cell number or subset yield were found between patients and healthy donors. Regulatory and stem cell-like memory subsets were obtained from only 8 patients and roughly 8 healthy donors, while naive and central memory subsets were obtained from all 28 donors. The study compared the TCRB repertoires of sorted circulating CD4+ T cell subsets in recently diagnosed type 1 diabetes patients with those in matched healthy donors. A total of around 100 million sorted cells were examined across all samples, and RNA yield correlated strongly with the number of cells per subset.

All of the isolated RNA was reverse transcribed with the High Capacity cDNA Reverse Transcription Kit, so expressed TCRB transcripts were sequenced. Deep immunoSEQ sequencing was performed on naive, central memory and regulatory T cell samples, with an average of about 3.57 million total reads per sample. Sorted cells were lysed in RLT buffer, and RNA was extracted using DNase-treated RNeasy Micro or Mini kits according to cell number. To prevent cross-contamination, every cell subset was processed on its own, while patient and healthy donor samples were processed together. The immunoSEQ multiplex PCR was used to amplify TCRB sequences from cDNA, yielding 87-bp fragments that span the CDR3 region. Amplicons were sequenced on the Illumina HiSeq platform. Concerning the study's data processing: Synthetic template baselines were used to correct PCR bias computationally, reads within Hamming distance 2 were collapsed together, and singletons that could not be merged were discarded. By aligning reads against IMGT, V, D and J genes, CDR3 length, and insertions or deletions at six rearrangement sites were assigned. Within each subset, clonotype counts were normalized to sorted cell number, and only after that were true diversity and Gini coefficients computed with the tcR R package. Repertoire sharing was quantified using the overlap coefficient calculated on TCRB nucleotide sequences. Out-of-frame TCRB sequences from naive cells were analyzed to stand in for the pre-selection repertoire. TCRdb obtained this table from immuneACCESS and retained in-frame rearrangements with V and J assigned. These tables miss some clones; where compared with another copy, unresolved V genes account for less than half of the shortfall, and the remainder is unexplained. V, J and clone size were drawn from that table, and D and trimming were deduced from the DNA. For this sample there are roughly 330,000 clones; approximately 10% appear just once. The top ten clonotypes cover around 0.015% of the sample.

Paper-wide results and their limitations: The naive, central memory and regulatory TCRB repertoires appeared to resemble one another more closely among patients than among healthy donors. Because cDNA was sequenced instead of genomic DNA, highly expressing activated cells could be over-represented, though the groups showed no difference in activation or CD3 levels. PCR may preferentially amplify shorter templates, but because patient and control samples were amplified and corrected together, any resulting skew would affect both groups equally. Patients with type 1 diabetes made fewer insertions and deleted more nucleotides at VDJ recombination sites, implying thymic rearrangement abnormalities. A moderate but significant shortening of TCRB CDR3 length was observed in type 1 diabetes patients in all four CD4+ subsets. Only small numbers of individuals were included in the HLA sub-analyses, which left unresolved whether HLA type had any influence on TCRB rearrangement.

The CDR3 sequence holds 15 residues, the cysteine and phenylalanine included. CDR3 DNA only is kept here, 45 bases in frame from base 1. Unmatched junction bases come to 7, with V trimmed by 1 base and J by 4 bases. CDR1 and CDR2, looked up from the germline V gene, are KGHSH and LQKENI. Regarding this clone: The specificity of this receptor is unknown. No much larger clone exists at a distance of one base, and base qualities are not known.

Each donor gave one peripheral blood draw, approximately 0.11 L on average, collected into heparinised tubes. A BD FACSAria II was used to sort naive, central memory, regulatory and stem cell-like memory CD4+ T cells with a panel that included CD45RO, CCR7, CD25, CD127, CD95 and CD27. Every sorted population had a purity above 98%. Right away, PBMCs were isolated by Lymphoprep density gradient centrifugation and were stained directly, with no culture step. So that batch effects would be minimized, each experiment stained and sorted samples in pairs, pairing one healthy donor with one patient. Sequenced input: naive CD4+ T cells from blood. The intended sense of this specimen's cell subset or site label: true naive CD4+ T cells. This TCR was sampled from a young woman in good health. The rearranged segments are TRBV18 and TRBJ2-7; TRBD2 agrees with 7 junctional bases. CDR3 loop: CASSPLGEGRYEQYF. The sequence in DNA is TGTGCCAGCTCACCACTTGGGGAGGGCCGTTACGAGCAGTACTTC.